This T cell receptor beta chain was captured in a study of blood T cell repertoires in COVID-19. Study information: Sites across the United States, Italy and Spain contributed samples from acute and convalescent COVID-19. T cells, B-cell-depleted T cells, or PBMCs provided the cDNA or gDNA that served as material.

Per the original data handling: Estimation of nucleated cell counts was performed using reference gene primer amplification. Using immunoSEQ multiplex PCR, the repertoire was profiled, and TCRdb retains in-frame clones only, with some absent. D and trimming were read from the DNA, whereas the V and J calls and clone size are those reported in that table. The table lists some 28,000 clones, 89% of them singletons. The clonotype comes from a human donor in a cohort sampled during active COVID-19. The sequenced sample consisted of peripheral blood.

The CDR3 spells CASSILVAGSGNTIYF. The CDR3 nucleotides read TGTGCCAGTAGTATACTCGTGGCAGGCTCTGGAAACACCATATATTTT. This sequence joins TRBV19 and TRBJ1-3; no clear D. Looked up from germline, CDR1 is LNHDA and CDR2 is SQIVND (reference sequence). The CDR3 has 16 amino acids. V was clipped by 2 bases and J by 0 bases, with 11 bases between them.